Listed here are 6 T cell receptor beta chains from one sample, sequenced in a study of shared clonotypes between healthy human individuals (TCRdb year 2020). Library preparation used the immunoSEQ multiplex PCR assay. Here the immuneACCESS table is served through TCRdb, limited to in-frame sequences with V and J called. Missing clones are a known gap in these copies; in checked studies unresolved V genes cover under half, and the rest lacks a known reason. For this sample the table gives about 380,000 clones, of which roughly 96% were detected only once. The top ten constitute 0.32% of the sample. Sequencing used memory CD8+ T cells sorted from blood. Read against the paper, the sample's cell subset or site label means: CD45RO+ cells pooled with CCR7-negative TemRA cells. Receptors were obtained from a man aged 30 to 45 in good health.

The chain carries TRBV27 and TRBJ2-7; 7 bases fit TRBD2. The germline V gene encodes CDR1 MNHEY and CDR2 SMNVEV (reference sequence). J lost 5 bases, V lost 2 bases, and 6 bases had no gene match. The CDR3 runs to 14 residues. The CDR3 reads CASSLGREMDEQYF. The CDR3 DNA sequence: TGTGCCAGCAGTTTAGGGCGGGAGATGGACGAGCAGTACTTC.

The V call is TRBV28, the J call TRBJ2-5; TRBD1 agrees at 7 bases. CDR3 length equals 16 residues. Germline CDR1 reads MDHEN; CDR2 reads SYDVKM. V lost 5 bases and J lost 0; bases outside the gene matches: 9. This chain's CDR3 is CASSPWDSPYQETQYF. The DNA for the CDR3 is TGTGCCAGCAGTCCCTGGGACAGCCCTTACCAAGAGACCCAGTACTTC.

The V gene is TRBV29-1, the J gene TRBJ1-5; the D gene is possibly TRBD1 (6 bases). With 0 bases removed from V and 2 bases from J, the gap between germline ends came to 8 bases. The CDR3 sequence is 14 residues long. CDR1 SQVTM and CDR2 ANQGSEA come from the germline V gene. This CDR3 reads CSVEESGGNQPQHF. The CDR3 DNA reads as TGCAGCGTTGAAGAATCAGGGGGCAATCAGCCCCAGCATTTT.

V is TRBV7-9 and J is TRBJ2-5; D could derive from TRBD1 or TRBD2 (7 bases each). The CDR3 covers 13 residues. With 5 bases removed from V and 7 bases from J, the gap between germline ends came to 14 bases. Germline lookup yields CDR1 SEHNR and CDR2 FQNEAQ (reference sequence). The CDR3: CASSLSGTATQYF. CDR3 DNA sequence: TGTGCCAGCAGCCTGAGCGGGACAGCGACCCAGTACTTC.

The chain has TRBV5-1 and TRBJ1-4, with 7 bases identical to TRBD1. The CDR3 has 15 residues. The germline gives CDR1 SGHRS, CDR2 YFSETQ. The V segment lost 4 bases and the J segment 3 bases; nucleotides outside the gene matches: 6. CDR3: CASSLPTGSNEKLFF. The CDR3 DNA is TGCGCCAGCAGCCTACCGACAGGGTCTAATGAAAAACTGTTTTTT.

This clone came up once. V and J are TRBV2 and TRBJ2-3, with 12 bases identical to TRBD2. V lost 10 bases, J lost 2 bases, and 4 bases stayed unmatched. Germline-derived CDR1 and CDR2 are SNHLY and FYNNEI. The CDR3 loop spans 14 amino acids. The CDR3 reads CATGLAGITDTQYF. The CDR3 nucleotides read TGTGCCACCGGACTAGCGGGAATCACAGATACGCAGTATTTT.